Sequencing of this TCR beta chain was carried out in a study of T cell changes during pregnancy in multiple sclerosis. Germline lookup yields CDR1 SGHTA and CDR2 FQGNSA. V shed 5 bases and J shed 5 bases, with 16 bases lying between them. The CDR3 has 14 residues. TCRdb's copy holds only in-frame clones and misses some; the assay was immunoSEQ multiplex PCR. The sample has 50,000 or so clones, over 80% seen once. The chain links TRBV7-2 to TRBJ2-7, with D perhaps matching TRBD1 (7 bases). The clonotype originates from a female donor with multiple sclerosis, enrolled in a pregnancy study. The starting material was CD4+ T cells from peripheral blood mononuclear cells, obtained after pregnancy. The CDR3 nucleotides are TGTGCCAGCAGCCTCGAACAGGGGAGGCACGAGCAGTACTTC. Amino acid sequence: CASSLEQGRHEQYF.